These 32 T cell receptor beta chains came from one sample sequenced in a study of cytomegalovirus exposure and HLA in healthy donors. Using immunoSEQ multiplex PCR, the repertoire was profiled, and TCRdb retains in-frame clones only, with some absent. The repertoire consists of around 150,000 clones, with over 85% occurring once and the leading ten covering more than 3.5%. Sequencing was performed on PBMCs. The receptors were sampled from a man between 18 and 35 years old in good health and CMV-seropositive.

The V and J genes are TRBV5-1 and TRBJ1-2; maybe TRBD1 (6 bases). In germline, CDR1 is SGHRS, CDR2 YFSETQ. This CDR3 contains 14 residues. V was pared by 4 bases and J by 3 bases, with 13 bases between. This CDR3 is CASSSQQGHYGYTF. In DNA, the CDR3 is TGCGCCAGCAGCAGCCAACAGGGCCACTATGGCTACACCTTC.

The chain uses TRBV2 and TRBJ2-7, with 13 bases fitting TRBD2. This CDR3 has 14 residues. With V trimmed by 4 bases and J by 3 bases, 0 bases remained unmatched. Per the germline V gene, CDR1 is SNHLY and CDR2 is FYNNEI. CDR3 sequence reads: CASSGLAGGYEQYF. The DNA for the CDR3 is TGTGCCAGCAGTGGACTAGCGGGAGGCTACGAGCAGTACTTC.

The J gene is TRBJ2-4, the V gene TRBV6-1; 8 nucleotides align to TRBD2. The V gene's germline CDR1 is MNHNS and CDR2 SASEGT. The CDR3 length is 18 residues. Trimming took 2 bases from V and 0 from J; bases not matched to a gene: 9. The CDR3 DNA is TGTGCCAGCAGTGAAACCCTAGATAGCGGGATAGCCAAAAACATTCAGTACTTC. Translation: CASSETLDSGIAKNIQYF.

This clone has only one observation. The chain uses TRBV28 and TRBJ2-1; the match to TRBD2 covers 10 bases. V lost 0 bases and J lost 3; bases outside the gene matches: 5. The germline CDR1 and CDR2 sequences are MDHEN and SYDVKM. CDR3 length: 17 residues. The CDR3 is CASSLWASGGSYNEQFF. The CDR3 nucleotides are TGTGCCAGCAGTTTATGGGCTAGCGGGGGTAGCTACAATGAGCAGTTCTTC.

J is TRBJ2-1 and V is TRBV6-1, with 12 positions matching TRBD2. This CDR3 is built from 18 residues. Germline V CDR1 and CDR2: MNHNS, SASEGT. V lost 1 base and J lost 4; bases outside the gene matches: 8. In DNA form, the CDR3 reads TGTGCCAGCAGTGAAGTCAGACTAGCGGGAGACGTATACAATGAGCAGTTCTTC. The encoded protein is CASSEVRLAGDVYNEQFF.

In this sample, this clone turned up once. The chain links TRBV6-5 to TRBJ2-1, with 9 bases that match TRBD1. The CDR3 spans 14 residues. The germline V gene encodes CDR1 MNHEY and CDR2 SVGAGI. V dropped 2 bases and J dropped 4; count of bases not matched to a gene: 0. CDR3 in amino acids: CASSYGTGYNEQFF. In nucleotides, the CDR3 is TGTGCCAGCAGTTACGGGACAGGGTACAATGAGCAGTTCTTC.

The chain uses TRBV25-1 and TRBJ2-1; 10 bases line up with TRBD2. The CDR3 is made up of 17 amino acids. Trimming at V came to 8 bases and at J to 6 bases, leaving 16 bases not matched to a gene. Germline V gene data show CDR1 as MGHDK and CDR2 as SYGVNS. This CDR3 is CASRASGREFMVNEQFF. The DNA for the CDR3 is TGTGCCAGCCGAGCTAGCGGGAGAGAGTTCATGGTCAATGAGCAGTTCTTC.

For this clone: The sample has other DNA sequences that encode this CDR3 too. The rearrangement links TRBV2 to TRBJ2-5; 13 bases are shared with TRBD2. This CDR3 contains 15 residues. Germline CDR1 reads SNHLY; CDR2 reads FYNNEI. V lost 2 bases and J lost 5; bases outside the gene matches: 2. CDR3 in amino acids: CASSEQLAGGETQYF. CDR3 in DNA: TGTGCCAGCAGTGAACAACTAGCGGGAGGGGAGACCCAGTACTTC.

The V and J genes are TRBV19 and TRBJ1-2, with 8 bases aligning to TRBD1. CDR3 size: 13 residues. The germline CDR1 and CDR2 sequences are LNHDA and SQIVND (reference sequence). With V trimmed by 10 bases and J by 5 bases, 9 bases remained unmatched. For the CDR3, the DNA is TGTGCCACCGGTGACAGGGGCGGATATGGCTACACCTTC. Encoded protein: CATGDRGGYGYTF.

Here the CDR3 reads CASSPPASGQETQYF. In DNA, the CDR3 is TGTGCCAGCAGCCCCCCGGCTAGCGGCCAAGAGACCCAGTACTTC. The genes are TRBV6-5 and TRBJ2-5, with TRBD2 identical over 7 bases. The CDR3 sequence is 15 residues long. J gave up 1 base and V 6 bases, and 8 bases lay outside the gene matches. Germline V gives CDR1 MNHEY, CDR2 SVGAGI.

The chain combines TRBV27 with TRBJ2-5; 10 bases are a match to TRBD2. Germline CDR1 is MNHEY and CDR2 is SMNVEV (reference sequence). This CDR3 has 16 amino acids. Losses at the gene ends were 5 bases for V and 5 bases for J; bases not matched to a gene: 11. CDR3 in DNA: TGTGCCAGCAGTCTCCTAGCGGGAGACTCCGGGGAGACCCAGTACTTC. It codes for CASSLLAGDSGETQYF.

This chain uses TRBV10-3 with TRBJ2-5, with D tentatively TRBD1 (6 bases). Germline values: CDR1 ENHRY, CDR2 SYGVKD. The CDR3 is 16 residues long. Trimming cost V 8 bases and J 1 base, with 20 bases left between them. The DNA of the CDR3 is TGTGCCATCGAGTCTGATTCAGGGGTCCTCCAAGAGACCCAGTACTTC. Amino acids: CAIESDSGVLQETQYF.

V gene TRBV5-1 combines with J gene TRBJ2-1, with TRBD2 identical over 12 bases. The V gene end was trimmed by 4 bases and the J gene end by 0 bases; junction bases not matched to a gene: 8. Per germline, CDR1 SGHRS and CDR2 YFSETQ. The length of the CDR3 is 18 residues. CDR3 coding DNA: TGCGCCAGCAGCCTCCGGCAGACTAGCGGGAGCTCCTACAATGAGCAGTTCTTC. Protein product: CASSLRQTSGSSYNEQFF.

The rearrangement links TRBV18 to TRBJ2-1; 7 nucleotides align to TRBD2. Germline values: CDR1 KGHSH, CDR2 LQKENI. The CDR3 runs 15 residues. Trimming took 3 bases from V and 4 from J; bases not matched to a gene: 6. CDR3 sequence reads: CASSPNRDYYNEQFF. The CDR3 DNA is TGTGCCAGCTCACCGAACCGGGACTATTACAATGAGCAGTTCTTC. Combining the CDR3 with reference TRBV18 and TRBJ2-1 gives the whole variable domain NAGVMQNPRHLVRRRGQEARLRCSPMKGHSHVYWYRQLPEEGLKFMVYLQKENIIDESGMPKERFSAEFPKEGPSILRIQQVVRGDSAAYFCASSPNRDYYNEQFFGPGTRLTVL.

This chain's CDR3 is CASSPAGGGRGYTF. CDR3 nucleotide sequence: TGTGCCAGCAGTCCAGCAGGGGGCGGAAGAGGCTACACCTTC. The chain combines TRBV28 with TRBJ1-2; 8 bases are shared with TRBD1. V shed 5 bases and J 8 bases; nucleotides not matched to a gene: 10. This CDR3 contains 14 residues. Germline V CDR1 and CDR2: MDHEN, SYDVKM.

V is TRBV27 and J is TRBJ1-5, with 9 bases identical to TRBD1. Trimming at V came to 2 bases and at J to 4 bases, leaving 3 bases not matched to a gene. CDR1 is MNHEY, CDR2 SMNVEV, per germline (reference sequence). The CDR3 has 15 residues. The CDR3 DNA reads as TGTGCCAGCAGTTTAGGGACAGGGATAAATCAGCCCCAGCATTTT. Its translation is CASSLGTGINQPQHF.

This CDR3 reads CASSLTGGMGYGYTF. The CDR3 DNA is TGCGCCAGCAGCCTGACAGGGGGAATGGGCTATGGCTACACCTTC. The rearrangement uses TRBV5-1 and TRBJ1-2; TRBD1 matches at 9 bases. CDR3 length: 15 residues. Trimming at V came to 4 bases and at J to 4 bases, leaving 8 bases not matched to a gene. Looked up from germline, CDR1 is SGHRS and CDR2 is YFSETQ.

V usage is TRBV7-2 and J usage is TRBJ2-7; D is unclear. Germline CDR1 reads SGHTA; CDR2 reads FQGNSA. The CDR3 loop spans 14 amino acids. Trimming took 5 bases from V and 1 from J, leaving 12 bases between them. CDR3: CASSTYLDSYEQYF. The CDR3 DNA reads TGTGCCAGCAGCACGTACCTAGATTCCTACGAGCAGTACTTC.

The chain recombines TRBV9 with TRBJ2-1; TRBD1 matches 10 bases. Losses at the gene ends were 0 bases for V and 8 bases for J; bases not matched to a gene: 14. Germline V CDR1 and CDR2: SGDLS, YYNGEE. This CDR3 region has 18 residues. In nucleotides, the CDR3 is TGTGCCAGCAGCGTAGTGTTATTTGGGACAGGGGTCCCCCATGAGCAGTTCTTC. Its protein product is CASSVVLFGTGVPHEQFF.

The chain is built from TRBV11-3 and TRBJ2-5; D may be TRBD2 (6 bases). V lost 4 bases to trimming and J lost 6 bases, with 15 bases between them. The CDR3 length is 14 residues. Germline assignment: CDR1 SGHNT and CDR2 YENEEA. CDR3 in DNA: TGTGCCAGCAGCTCCCCCGGGGGAAGTCAGACCCAGTACTTC. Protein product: CASSSPGGSQTQYF. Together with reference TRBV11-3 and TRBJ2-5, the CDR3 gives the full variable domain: EAGVVQSPRYKIIEKKQPVAFWCNPISGHNTLYWYLQNLGQGPELLIRYENEEAVDDSQLPKDRFSAERLKGVDSTLKIQPAELGDSAVYLCASSSPGGSQTQYFGPGTRLLVL.

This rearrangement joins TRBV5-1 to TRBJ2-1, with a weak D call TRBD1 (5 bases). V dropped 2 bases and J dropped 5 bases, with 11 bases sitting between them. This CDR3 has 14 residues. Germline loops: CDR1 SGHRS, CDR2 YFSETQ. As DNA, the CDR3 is TGCGCCAGCAGCTTCCAGGGTCCCCACAATGAGCAGTTCTTC. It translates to CASSFQGPHNEQFF.

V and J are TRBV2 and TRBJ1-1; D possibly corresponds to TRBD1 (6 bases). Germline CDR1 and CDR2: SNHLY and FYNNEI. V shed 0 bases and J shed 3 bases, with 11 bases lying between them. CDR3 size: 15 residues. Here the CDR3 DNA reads TGTGCCAGCAGTGAAGCCGGGACAAGCTACACTGAAGCTTTCTTT. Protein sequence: CASSEAGTSYTEAFF.

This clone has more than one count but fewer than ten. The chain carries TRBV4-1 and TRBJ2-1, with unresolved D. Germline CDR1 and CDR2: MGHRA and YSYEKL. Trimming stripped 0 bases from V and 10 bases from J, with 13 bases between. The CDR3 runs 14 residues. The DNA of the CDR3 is TGCGCCAGCAGCCAAGACATAAGCAAGTGGGAGCAGTTCTTC. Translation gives CASSQDISKWEQFF.

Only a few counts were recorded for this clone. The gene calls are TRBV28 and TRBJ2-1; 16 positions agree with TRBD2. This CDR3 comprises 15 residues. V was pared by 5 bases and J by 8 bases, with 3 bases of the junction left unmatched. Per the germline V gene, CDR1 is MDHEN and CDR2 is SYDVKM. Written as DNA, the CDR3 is TGTGCCAGCAGTCCGGGACTAGCGGGAGGGTATGAGCAGTTCTTC. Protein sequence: CASSPGLAGGYEQFF.

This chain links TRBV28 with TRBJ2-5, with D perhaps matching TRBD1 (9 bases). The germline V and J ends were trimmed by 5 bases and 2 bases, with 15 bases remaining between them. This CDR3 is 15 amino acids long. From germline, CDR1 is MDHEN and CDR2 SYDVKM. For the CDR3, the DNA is TGTGCCAGCAGTCCGGGGGGGACAGGGCAAGAGACCCAGTACTTC. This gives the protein CASSPGGTGQETQYF.

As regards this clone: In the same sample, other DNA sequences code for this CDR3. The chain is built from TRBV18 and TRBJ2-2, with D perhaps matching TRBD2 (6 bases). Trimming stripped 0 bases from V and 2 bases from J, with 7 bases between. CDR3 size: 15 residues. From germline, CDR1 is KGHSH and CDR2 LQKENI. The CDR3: CASSPPGTNTGELFF. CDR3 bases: TGTGCCAGCTCACCACCAGGGACTAACACCGGGGAGCTGTTTTTT.

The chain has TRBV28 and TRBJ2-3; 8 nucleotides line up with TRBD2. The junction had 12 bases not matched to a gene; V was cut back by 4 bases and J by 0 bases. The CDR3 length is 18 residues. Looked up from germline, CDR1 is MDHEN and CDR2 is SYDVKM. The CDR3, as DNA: TGTGCCAGCAGTTCTAGGACTATAGCGGGACCGAGCACAGATACGCAGTATTTT. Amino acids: CASSSRTIAGPSTDTQYF.

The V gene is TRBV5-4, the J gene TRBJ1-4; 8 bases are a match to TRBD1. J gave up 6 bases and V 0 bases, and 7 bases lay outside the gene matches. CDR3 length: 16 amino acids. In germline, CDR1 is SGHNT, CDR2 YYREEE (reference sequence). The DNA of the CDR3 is TGTGCCAGCAGCTTGGCCGGACAGGGAAGGCATGAAAAACTGTTTTTT. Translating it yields CASSLAGQGRHEKLFF.

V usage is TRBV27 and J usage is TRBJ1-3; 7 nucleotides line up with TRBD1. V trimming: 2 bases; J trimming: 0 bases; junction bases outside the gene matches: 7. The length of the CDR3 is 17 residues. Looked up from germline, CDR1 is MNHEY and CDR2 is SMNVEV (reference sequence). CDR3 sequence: CASSLIPGQISGNTIYF. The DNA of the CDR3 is TGTGCCAGCAGTTTAATACCGGGACAGATCTCTGGAAACACCATATATTTT.

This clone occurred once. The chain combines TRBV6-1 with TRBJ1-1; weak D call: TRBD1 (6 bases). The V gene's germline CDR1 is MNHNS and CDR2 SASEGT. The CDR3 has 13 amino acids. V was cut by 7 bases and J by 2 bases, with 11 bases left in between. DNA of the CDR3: TGTGCCAGCACCACAGGGTTCAACACTGAAGCTTTCTTT. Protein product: CASTTGFNTEAFF.

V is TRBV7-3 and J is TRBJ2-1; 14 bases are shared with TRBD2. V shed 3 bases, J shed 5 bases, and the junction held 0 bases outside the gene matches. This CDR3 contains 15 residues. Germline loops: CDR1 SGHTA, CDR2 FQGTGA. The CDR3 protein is CASSLGLAGDNEQFF. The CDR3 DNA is TGTGCCAGCAGCTTGGGACTAGCGGGAGACAATGAGCAGTTCTTC. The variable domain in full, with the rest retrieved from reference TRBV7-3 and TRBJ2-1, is GAGVSQTPSNKVTEKGKYVELRCDPISGHTALYWYRQSLGQGPEFLIYFQGTGAADDSGLPNDRFFAVRPEGSVSTLKIQRTERGDSAVYLCASSLGLAGDNEQFFGPGTRLTVL.

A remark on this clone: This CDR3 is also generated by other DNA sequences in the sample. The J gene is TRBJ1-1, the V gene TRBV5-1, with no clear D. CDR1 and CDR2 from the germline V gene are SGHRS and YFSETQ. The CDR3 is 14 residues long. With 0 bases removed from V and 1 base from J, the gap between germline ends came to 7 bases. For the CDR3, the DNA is TGCGCCAGCAGCTTGGGAGACAAGAACACTGAAGCTTTCTTT. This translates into CASSLGDKNTEAFF.